The T cell receptor beta chain under discussion was sequenced for a study of cytomegalovirus exposure and HLA in healthy donors. Study at large: In terms of ancestry, the Caucasian-associated cluster contained about four fifths of the roughly 400 genotyped donors. Study findings and constraints: A link between a missense DCLRE1C variant and TCR beta V- and J-gene trimming emerged from a later analysis.

This CDR3 spans 13 amino acids. From germline, CDR1 is SGHVS and CDR2 FNYEAQ. Trimming removed 2 bases at V and 5 bases at J, with 8 bases between. Comments on this clone: What it recognizes is unknown.

PCR involved 60 Vbeta and 13 Jbeta primers. Here immunoSEQ multiplex PCR was the method, and the copy in TCRdb shows in-frame clones only, minus some. The profile covers about 140,000 clones, with roughly three quarters appearing a single time and around 4% taken by the ten largest. The sequencing input was PBMCs. The TCR was taken from a man aged 60 to 75 in good health and CMV-seronegative. V is TRBV7-6 and J is TRBJ2-3, with D tentatively TRBD2 (5 bases). The CDR3 bases are TGTGCCAGCAGCTTAAGTCGGGAAGATACGCAGTATTTT. It codes for CASSLSREDTQYF. Variable domain in full (rest from reference TRBV7-6 and TRBJ2-3): GAGVSQSPRYKVTKRGQDVALRCDPISGHVSLYWYRQALGQGPEFLTYFNYEAQQDKSGLPNDRFSAERPEGSISTLTIQRTEQRDSAMYRCASSLSREDTQYFGPGTRLTVL.